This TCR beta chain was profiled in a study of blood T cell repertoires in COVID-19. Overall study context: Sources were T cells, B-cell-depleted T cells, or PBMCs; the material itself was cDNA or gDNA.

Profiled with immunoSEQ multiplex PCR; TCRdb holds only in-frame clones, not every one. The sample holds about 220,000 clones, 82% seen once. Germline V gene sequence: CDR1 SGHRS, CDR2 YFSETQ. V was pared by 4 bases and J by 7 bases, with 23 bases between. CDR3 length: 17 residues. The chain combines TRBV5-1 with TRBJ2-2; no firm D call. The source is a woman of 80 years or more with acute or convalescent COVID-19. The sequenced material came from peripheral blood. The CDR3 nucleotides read TGCGCCAGCAGCCGCGTCCTGGCAGCCGATCGAGGCGGGGAGCTGTTTTTT. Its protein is CASSRVLAADRGGELFF.